Shown below are 20 T cell receptor beta chains from a single sample sequenced in a study of T cells after yellow fever vaccination. TCRdb redid the calling of the 5' RACE reads with MiXCR, one entry per CDR3 protein. The repertoire holds about 300,000 distinct CDR3 sequences, 6.8% seen once, with 15% to 20% in the top ten. Sequencing used PBMCs, obtained around 45 days after the first yellow fever vaccination. These TCRs come from a man in his late teens or twenties who received the YFV17D yellow fever vaccine.

This rearrangement joins TRBV6-1 to TRBJ1-2, with unresolved D. Germline loops: CDR1 MNHNS, CDR2 SASEGT. The CDR3 sequence is 15 residues long. The ends were cut back, 6 bases at V and 7 bases at J, with 21 bases in the middle. The CDR3 is CASRGARHNESGYTF. The CDR3 bases are TGTGCCAGCAGAGGAGCCCGACACAACGAGAGTGGCTACACCTTC.

In this sample, this clonotype turned up a few times. The chain combines TRBV4-2 with TRBJ1-5, with 7 bases aligning to TRBD1. Germline assignment: CDR1 LGHNA and CDR2 YNFKEQ. The J segment lost 5 bases and the V segment lost 4 bases, leaving 8 bases of the junction unmatched. CDR3 length: 15 amino acids. In DNA, the CDR3 is TGTGCCAGCAGCCCGCAGGGGGGAAGGGATCAGCCCCAGCATTTT. Its translation is CASSPQGGRDQPQHF.

This clonotype was seen at least ten times. This chain uses TRBV4-3 with TRBJ2-3, with 10 bases matching TRBD2. V was pared by 4 bases and J by 6 bases, with 1 base of the junction left unmatched. CDR1 and CDR2 (germline): LGHNA, YSLEER. The CDR3 has 13 residues. The CDR3 DNA follows: TGCGCCAGCAGCCCGACTAGCGGGGATACGCAGTATTTT. Protein: CASSPTSGDTQYF.

This clonotype was observed at least ten times. This rearrangement joins TRBV20-1 to TRBJ2-2; TRBD1 aligns across 7 bases. Trimming at V came to 3 bases and at J to 5 bases, leaving 3 bases not matched to a gene. This CDR3 comprises 13 residues. CDR1 is DFQATT and CDR2 is SNEGSKA in the germline V gene (reference sequence). The CDR3 spells CSARTGWTGELFF. The CDR3 nucleotides are TGCAGTGCTAGGACAGGGTGGACCGGGGAGCTGTTTTTT.

This clonotype was detected only a few times. This rearrangement joins TRBV6-1 to TRBJ1-2; a possible D gene is TRBD1 (6 bases). Germline values: CDR1 MNHNS, CDR2 SASEGT. The CDR3 runs 13 residues. With 4 bases removed from V and 4 bases from J, the gap between germline ends came to 10 bases. This CDR3 reads CASSGQESYGYTF. The DNA of the CDR3 is TGTGCCAGCAGTGGACAGGAGAGCTATGGCTACACCTTC.

The chain uses TRBV5-1 and TRBJ2-1; D ambiguous. The CDR3 spans 13 residues. Per the germline V gene, CDR1 is SGHRS and CDR2 is YFSETQ. V lost 2 bases and J 6 bases, leaving 9 bases between the germline ends. Here the CDR3 DNA reads TGCGCCAGCAGCTTTGGTAGGGCCAATGAGCAGTTCTTC. This sequence encodes CASSFGRANEQFF.

This clonotype was observed many times. The J gene is TRBJ1-1, the V gene TRBV3-1; D may be TRBD1 (5 bases). The germline V gene encodes CDR1 LGHDT and CDR2 YNNKEL (reference sequence). The CDR3 runs 16 residues. With 2 bases removed from V and 0 bases from J, the gap between germline ends came to 13 bases. The CDR3 here is CASSQIWGGMNTEAFF. CDR3 DNA: TGTGCCAGCAGCCAAATCTGGGGCGGGATGAACACTGAAGCTTTCTTT. The entire variable domain, with the rest obtained from reference TRBV3-1 and TRBJ1-1, is as follows: DTAVSQTPKYLVTQMGNDKSIKCEQNLGHDTMYWYKQDSKKFLKIMFSYNNKELIINETVPNRFSPKSPDKAHLNLHINSLELGDSAVYFCASSQIWGGMNTEAFFGQGTRLTVV.

This clonotype came up a few times. The rearrangement uses TRBV6-5 and TRBJ1-1; D remains ambiguous. The CDR3 runs to 13 residues. The V and J ends lost 0 bases and 11 bases respectively, with 13 bases between them. The germline CDR1 and CDR2 sequences are MNHEY and SVGAGI. CDR3 bases: TGTGCCAGCAGTTACTCAGGCTCCGGTTCGGCTTTCTTT. Protein: CASSYSGSGSAFF.

This chain uses TRBV5-5 with TRBJ1-1; D is unclear. The CDR3 has 14 residues. Trimming took off 3 bases at V and 0 bases at J, with 9 bases between the two ends. Looked up from germline, CDR1 is SGHKS and CDR2 is YYEKEE (reference sequence). CDR3 sequence: CASSSRKMNTEAFF. DNA of the CDR3: TGTGCCAGCAGCTCCAGAAAAATGAACACTGAAGCTTTCTTT.

The sample holds a few counts of this clonotype. The V and J genes are TRBV5-1 and TRBJ2-5; 9 bases align to TRBD2. Unmatched junction bases numbered 8, after V lost 4 bases and J lost 1 base. CDR1 is SGHRS, CDR2 YFSETQ, per germline. The CDR3 length is 16 residues. CDR3 residues: CASSPISGGTQETQYF. In DNA, the CDR3 is TGCGCCAGCAGCCCCATCAGCGGGGGGACCCAAGAGACCCAGTACTTC.

V usage is TRBV11-1 and J usage is TRBJ2-2; TRBD1 aligns across 7 bases. Trimming cost V 8 bases and J 1 base; bases outside gene matches: 16. Germline loops: CDR1 SGHAT, CDR2 FQDESV (reference sequence). CDR3 length: 18 amino acids. In DNA, the CDR3 is TGTGCCAGCGGCCCACCTGCATACAGGGGCCTGAACACCGGGGAGCTGTTTTTT. It is translated as CASGPPAYRGLNTGELFF.

This clonotype was detected many times. The chain links TRBV2 to TRBJ2-3; no clear D gene. Trimming took 9 bases from V and 2 from J, leaving 9 bases between them. The CDR3 sequence is 12 residues long. Germline V gene lookup returns CDR1 SNHLY and CDR2 FYNNEI. CDR3 sequence: CASSTHTDTQYF. The CDR3 DNA reads as TGTGCCAGTTCGACTCACACAGATACGCAGTATTTT.

Only a few counts were recorded for this clonotype. The rearrangement joins TRBV28 to TRBJ1-2; D may be TRBD1 (5 bases). Between the trimmed V and J ends, which lost 3 bases and 8 bases, there was a span of 13 bases. The CDR3 extends over 13 amino acids. Germline V gene sequence: CDR1 MDHEN, CDR2 SYDVKM. The CDR3 protein is CASSFRAGHGYTF. As DNA, the CDR3 is TGTGCCAGCAGTTTCAGGGCAGGGCACGGCTACACCTTC.

This clonotype was found many times. The rearrangement links TRBV5-5 to TRBJ1-5; D ambiguous. The CDR3 sequence is 13 residues long. V was pared by 7 bases and J by 7 bases, with 15 bases between. From germline, CDR1 is SGHKS and CDR2 YYEKEE (reference sequence). The CDR3 DNA follows: TGTGCCAGCGGGATCCAGATTGGACAGCCCCAGCATTTT. Protein product: CASGIQIGQPQHF.

The chain has TRBV7-2 and TRBJ1-2; D is possibly TRBD1 (6 bases). This CDR3 has 15 residues. Trimming stripped 8 bases from V and 2 bases from J, with 18 bases between. CDR1 and CDR2 (germline): SGHTA, FQGNSA. Here the CDR3 reads CASGKPGHQNYGYTF. Here the CDR3 DNA reads TGTGCCAGCGGCAAGCCGGGACACCAGAACTATGGCTACACCTTC. The complete variable domain, with remaining parts taken from reference TRBV7-2 and TRBJ1-2, reads GAGVSQSPSNKVTEKGKDVELRCDPISGHTALYWYRQSLGQGLEFLIYFQGNSAPDKSGLPSDRFSAERTGGSVSTLTIQRTQQEDSAVYLCASGKPGHQNYGYTFGSGTRLTVV.

This clonotype was counted ten times or more. The chain is built from TRBV6-5 and TRBJ1-1; the D gene is possibly TRBD1 (6 bases). CDR1 is MNHEY and CDR2 is SVGAGI in the germline V gene. CDR3 length: 17 amino acids. Trimming removed 6 bases at V and 4 bases at J, with 24 bases between. Here the CDR3 reads CASSALGGAPSSTEAFF. CDR3 DNA: TGTGCCAGCAGCGCGTTGGGGGGGGCGCCGAGTAGCACTGAAGCTTTCTTT.

The V gene is TRBV7-8, the J gene TRBJ2-1; no firm D call. CDR1 is SGHVS and CDR2 is FQNEAQ in the germline V gene. The CDR3 is 14 amino acids. V was trimmed by 2 bases and J by 7 bases, leaving 12 bases between them. CDR3 DNA sequence: TGTGCCAGCAGCTTACGGTCACTCACAAATGAGCAGTTCTTC. This encodes CASSLRSLTNEQFF. Full variable domain (outside the CDR3, taken from reference TRBV7-8 and TRBJ2-1): GAGVSQSPRYKVAKRGQDVALRCDPISGHVSLFWYQQALGQGPEFLTYFQNEAQLDKSGLPSDRFFAERPEGSVSTLKIQRTQQEDSAVYLCASSLRSLTNEQFFGPGTRLTVL.

The V and J genes are TRBV12-3 or TRBV12-4 and TRBJ1-1, with 9 bases lining up with TRBD1. The CDR3 runs 15 residues. V lost 6 bases and J lost 5; bases outside the gene matches: 10. In DNA form, the CDR3 reads TGTGCCAGCAGACCCGGAACAGGGGGCCGTACTGAAGCTTTCTTT. Its protein is CASRPGTGGRTEAFF.

Ten or more counts support this clonotype. Mismatch with germline at one junction end may stem from a read error. The chain links TRBV6-5 to TRBJ2-2; D might be TRBD1 (6 bases). This CDR3 spans 14 amino acids. Germline lookup yields CDR1 MNHEY and CDR2 SVGAGI. The CDR3 here is CANSRTVNDGELFF. CDR3 coding DNA: TGTGCCAACAGTCGGACAGTTAACGACGGGGAGCTGTTTTTT.

This clonotype was seen ten or more times. V usage is TRBV7-3 and J usage is TRBJ2-3; D gene uncertain. V was cut by 1 base and J by 0 bases, with 14 bases left in between. This CDR3 is built from 17 residues. Germline CDR1 SGHTA, CDR2 FQGTGA. The CDR3 nucleotides are TGTGCCAGCAGCTTAAAGGGCCAGCTGACTAGCACAGATACGCAGTATTTT. It yields the protein CASSLKGQLTSTDTQYF.